This T cell receptor beta chain stems from a study of CD8+CD57+ T cells in acquired aplastic anemia. At the level of the study: Across the sorted CD4+ and CD8+ cells, DNA amounts averaged 3.2 ug.

Flow cytometry had shown expanded CD8+CD57+ cells in the patients chosen for sequencing. The diagnosis in all patients was severe acquired aplastic anemia. Patients had received no therapy at the time of blood sampling. Concerning this clonotype: Its antigen is as yet unknown.

Trimming removed 0 bases from V and 11 bases from J, with 16 bases in between. The CDR3 length is 14 residues. CDR1 and CDR2 (germline): LNHDA, SQIVND (reference sequence). The use of genomic DNA as template underpinned the TCR beta VDJ and CDR3 profiling. TCRdb processed the reads anew with MiXCR; each CDR3 protein has one entry. The profile shows fewer than 200,000 distinct CDR3 sequences, nearly 50% of them singletons. General study results and limits: Patients and controls shared roughly 30 CD8+ CDR3 sequences, which appeared highly expressed in patients and within their immunodominant clones.

The chain has TRBV19 and TRBJ1-1, with D possibly matching TRBD1 (6 bases). The receptor comes from a human donor with aplastic anemia. Sequenced: sorted CD4+, CD8+, or CD8+CD57+ T cells (not recorded which) from PBMCs. CDR3 nucleotide sequence: TGTGCCAGTAGTATAGACCTGGGGGGCGGCGACGCTTTCTTT. This translates into CASSIDLGGGDAFF.